This is a list of T cell receptor beta chains from one sample in a study of PD-L1 blockade in urothelial cancer. Sequencing used immunoSEQ multiplex PCR; TCRdb keeps in-frame clones, though not all of them. The sample consists of roughly 45,000 clones, roughly 80% of them appearing once. The material sequenced was PBMCs, taken around atezolizumab (anti-PD-L1) treatment. These receptors were collected from a man between 65 and 85 years old with urothelial cancer. The CDR3 runs from the conserved cysteine through the conserved F or W. D genes are given only for firm matches. A row's size may be missing; if present it is once, few, many or a size class.

clone_size: .
d_call: .
v_call: TRBV15
j_call: TRBJ1-2
cdr3_nt: TGTGCCACCAGCGGGGGGGCCAGGGGAGCGGGCAATGGCTACACCTTC
cdr3_aa: CATSGGARGAGNGYTF

clone_size: .
d_call: TRBD2
v_call: TRBV5-1
j_call: TRBJ2-1
cdr3_nt: TGCGCCAGCAGCTTGGCTCCAGCGGGAGAAAATGAGCAGTTCTTC
cdr3_aa: CASSLAPAGENEQFF

clone_size: .
d_call: TRBD2
v_call: TRBV5-1
j_call: TRBJ2-2
cdr3_nt: TGCGCCAGCAGCTTGGAACTAGCGGGAGCAACCGGGGAGCTGTTTTTT
cdr3_aa: CASSLELAGATGELFF

clone_size: .
d_call: TRBD2
v_call: TRBV18
j_call: TRBJ2-1
cdr3_nt: TGTGCCAGCTCACCTCCGGGACTAGCGGGCGGCTTCTCCTACAATGAGCAGTTCTTC
cdr3_aa: CASSPPGLAGGFSYNEQFF

clone_size: .
d_call: TRBD1
v_call: TRBV19
j_call: TRBJ1-2
cdr3_nt: TGTGCCAGTAGCATAGGAGGGGGCGCCAGCTATGGCTACACCTTC
cdr3_aa: CASSIGGGASYGYTF

clone_size: few
d_call: .
v_call: TRBV7-2
j_call: TRBJ1-1
cdr3_nt: TGTGCCAGCAGCCGGGGGGGTGGTCCCAGTGAAGCTTTCTTT
cdr3_aa: CASSRGGGPSEAFF

clone_size: .
d_call: .
v_call: TRBV6-6
j_call: TRBJ1-1
cdr3_nt: TGTGCCAGCAGCTACGTTGGGAGCCGGGCGAACACTGAAGCTTTCTTT
cdr3_aa: CASSYVGSRANTEAFF

clone_size: .
d_call: TRBD2
v_call: TRBV19
j_call: TRBJ2-5
cdr3_nt: TGTGCCACTAGGGACTATCTCCAAGAGACCCAGTACTTC
cdr3_aa: CATRDYLQETQYF

clone_size: .
d_call: .
v_call: TRBV28
j_call: TRBJ2-7
cdr3_nt: TGTGCCAGCAGTTCCACTATACGACTTCACTACGAGCAGTACTTC
cdr3_aa: CASSSTIRLHYEQYF

clone_size: .
d_call: .
v_call: TRBV28
j_call: TRBJ1-1
cdr3_nt: TGTGCCAGCAGTTCCTATAGCTTACTAGCTGAAGCTTTCTTT
cdr3_aa: CASSSYSLLAEAFF

clone_size: .
d_call: .
v_call: TRBV28
j_call: TRBJ1-2
cdr3_nt: TGTGCCAGCATCTCCGGGGGGGCCAATGACTATGGCTACACCTTC
cdr3_aa: CASISGGANDYGYTF

clone_size: few
d_call: .
v_call: TRBV5-1
j_call: TRBJ2-2
cdr3_nt: TGCGCCAGCAGCAGAATTAGCGGTACGACCGGGGAGCTGTTTTTT
cdr3_aa: CASSRISGTTGELFF

clone_size: .
d_call: .
v_call: TRBV28
j_call: TRBJ1-1
cdr3_nt: TGTGCCACCGCGCCAACAGTGAACACTGAAGCTTTCTTT
cdr3_aa: CATAPTVNTEAFF

clone_size: .
d_call: TRBD2
v_call: TRBV6-1
j_call: TRBJ2-7
cdr3_nt: TGTGCCAGCAGTGAAGCGGGCCGGACTAGCGGATCCTACGAGCAGTACTTC
cdr3_aa: CASSEAGRTSGSYEQYF

clone_size: .
d_call: .
v_call: TRBV10-2
j_call: TRBJ2-3
cdr3_nt: TGCGCCAGCGGGAAAGGAGCGGAAGATAGCACAGATACGCAGTATTTT
cdr3_aa: CASGKGAEDSTDTQYF

clone_size: once
d_call: .
v_call: TRBV6-1
j_call: TRBJ1-1
cdr3_nt: TGTGCCAGCAGGGAGACGGTGAACACTGAAGCTTTCTTT
cdr3_aa: CASRETVNTEAFF

clone_size: .
d_call: .
v_call: TRBV19
j_call: TRBJ2-7
cdr3_nt: TGTGCCAGTAGTTCTTCAGGTATTCCCGGGATCGAGCAGTACTTC
cdr3_aa: CASSSSGIPGIEQYF

clone_size: .
d_call: .
v_call: TRBV5-1
j_call: TRBJ2-1
cdr3_nt: TGCGCCAGCAGCTTGGAGTCGGGGGGCCTAGGAGACAATGAGCAGTTCTTC
cdr3_aa: CASSLESGGLGDNEQFF

clone_size: .
d_call: .
v_call: TRBV19
j_call: TRBJ2-1
cdr3_nt: TGTGCCAGTAGTACCCCCCCACACCCCAATGAGCAGTTCTTC
cdr3_aa: CASSTPPHPNEQFF

clone_size: .
d_call: TRBD1
v_call: TRBV2
j_call: TRBJ2-1
cdr3_nt: TGTGCCAGCAGGGACAGGGATGGTGTCGTCGGCTCCGACAATGAGCAGTTCTTC
cdr3_aa: CASRDRDGVVGSDNEQFF

clone_size: .
d_call: TRBD2
v_call: TRBV2
j_call: TRBJ2-1
cdr3_nt: TGTGCTGGCTGGGGGCTAGCGGGGAGGAATGAGCAGTTCTTC
cdr3_aa: CAGWGLAGRNEQFF

clone_size: .
d_call: .
v_call: TRBV7-2
j_call: TRBJ1-4
cdr3_nt: TGTGCCAGCAGCGCGGGACGGCAAGGAGCCCTTAATGAAAAACTGTTTTTT
cdr3_aa: CASSAGRQGALNEKLFF

clone_size: .
d_call: .
v_call: TRBV9
j_call: TRBJ1-1
cdr3_nt: TGTGCCAGCAGCGTAGTGATAGGGCGGGCTGAAGCTTTCTTT
cdr3_aa: CASSVVIGRAEAFF

clone_size: .
d_call: TRBD1
v_call: TRBV18
j_call: TRBJ2-5
cdr3_nt: TGTGCCAGCTCACCTGGACAGGGGGAATTGGAGACCCAGTACTTC
cdr3_aa: CASSPGQGELETQYF

clone_size: .
d_call: TRBD1
v_call: TRBV28
j_call: TRBJ2-3
cdr3_nt: TGTGCCAGCACCCTCAGGGGGCGGGATACGCAGTATTTT
cdr3_aa: CASTLRGRDTQYF

clone_size: .
d_call: TRBD2
v_call: TRBV10-3
j_call: TRBJ2-2
cdr3_nt: TGTGCCACCGCGACTAGCAGTGGCGGGGAGCTGTTTTTT
cdr3_aa: CATATSSGGELFF

clone_size: .
d_call: TRBD1
v_call: TRBV19
j_call: TRBJ2-5
cdr3_nt: TGTGCCAGTAGCGACAGAGAACAGGGGGCAGGGGAGACCCAGTACTTC
cdr3_aa: CASSDREQGAGETQYF

clone_size: .
d_call: .
v_call: TRBV4-2
j_call: TRBJ1-5
cdr3_nt: TGTGCCAGCAGCCAGAAGGCTGGGGGGGAGGGACAGCCCCAGCATTTT
cdr3_aa: CASSQKAGGEGQPQHF

clone_size: .
d_call: TRBD1
v_call: TRBV28
j_call: TRBJ1-1
cdr3_nt: TGTGCCAGCAGTCCAGGACAGGGGAAAGCTTTCTTT
cdr3_aa: CASSPGQGKAFF

clone_size: .
d_call: .
v_call: TRBV27
j_call: TRBJ2-7
cdr3_nt: TGTGCCAGCAGTTCCCAGGGGTACGAGCAGTACTTC
cdr3_aa: CASSSQGYEQYF

clone_size: .
d_call: TRBD1
v_call: TRBV29-1
j_call: TRBJ1-2
cdr3_nt: TGCAGCGTTGAAAGATCGATAGGACAGGGCGGCTACACCTTC
cdr3_aa: CSVERSIGQGGYTF

clone_size: .
d_call: TRBD1
v_call: TRBV12-5
j_call: TRBJ1-2
cdr3_nt: TGTGCTAGTGGTTCGGGGGGACAGGGGGCTGGAGGCTACACCTTC
cdr3_aa: CASGSGGQGAGGYTF

clone_size: few
d_call: .
v_call: TRBV2
j_call: TRBJ1-1
cdr3_nt: TGTGCCAGCAGTGAAAATACAGCGGACACTGAAGCTTTCTTT
cdr3_aa: CASSENTADTEAFF

clone_size: .
d_call: TRBD1
v_call: TRBV5-1
j_call: TRBJ2-3
cdr3_nt: TGCGCCAGCAGCTCCACAGGGGCAGATACGCAGTATTTT
cdr3_aa: CASSSTGADTQYF

clone_size: .
d_call: TRBD2
v_call: TRBV15
j_call: TRBJ2-1
cdr3_nt: TGTGCCACCAGCAGAGGAGCGGGAGTAGGTGAGCAGTTCTTC
cdr3_aa: CATSRGAGVGEQFF

clone_size: .
d_call: TRBD2
v_call: TRBV5-6
j_call: TRBJ2-7
cdr3_nt: TGTGCCAGCAGCCTTAGGCGGGAGGGAAGCTCCTACGAGCAGTACTTC
cdr3_aa: CASSLRREGSSYEQYF

clone_size: few
d_call: TRBD1
v_call: TRBV4-1
j_call: TRBJ1-4
cdr3_nt: TGCGCCAGCAGCCAAGGAGGAGAGGGGGCCCGGGAAAAACTGTTTTTT
cdr3_aa: CASSQGGEGAREKLFF

clone_size: few
d_call: .
v_call: TRBV30
j_call: TRBJ2-7
cdr3_nt: TGTGCCTCCTTTACAGGGAGCTCCTACGAGCAGTACTTC
cdr3_aa: CASFTGSSYEQYF

clone_size: few
d_call: TRBD1
v_call: TRBV28
j_call: TRBJ2-1
cdr3_nt: TGTGCCAGCGGCCCCACAGGGGGCCATGAGCAGTTCTTC
cdr3_aa: CASGPTGGHEQFF

clone_size: .
d_call: .
v_call: TRBV7-2
j_call: TRBJ1-5
cdr3_nt: TGTGCCAGCAGCTTAACAGGCGTGGGTTCCAATCAGCCCCAGCATTTT
cdr3_aa: CASSLTGVGSNQPQHF